These 7 T cell receptor beta chains were all obtained from the same sample, sequenced in a study of blood T cells in healthy people across ages. A second PCR of roughly 7 to 11 cycles used a sample-barcoded 5' primer and a J-beta primer mix. One entry per CDR3 protein, called by TCRdb with MiXCR from the 5' RACE reads. The sample consists of some 1.6 million distinct CDR3 sequences, about 35% of them appearing once. Sequenced material: blood. The receptors come from a woman aged 25 to 39 in good health.

This chain uses TRBV6-6 with TRBJ2-7, with 14 bases lining up with TRBD2. The CDR3 covers 16 residues. J was trimmed by 6 bases and V by 2 bases; bases with no gene match: 6. Germline-derived CDR1 and CDR2 are MNHNY and SVGAGI (reference sequence). The CDR3 region is CASSYLPGLAGVEQYF. The CDR3, as DNA: TGTGCCAGCAGTTACCTTCCGGGACTAGCGGGAGTCGAGCAGTACTTC.

The chain uses TRBV14 and TRBJ1-2, with D uncertain. V was cut by 0 bases and J by 7 bases, with 6 bases left in between. Germline V CDR1 and CDR2: SGHDN, FVKESK. This CDR3 has 12 residues. CDR3 sequence reads: CASSQDVGGYTF. The DNA of the CDR3 is TGTGCCAGCAGCCAAGATGTGGGTGGCTACACCTTC.

This clonotype was detected many times. This chain uses TRBV7-6 with TRBJ2-7; D is unclear. The CDR3 contains 12 residues. Germline V gene sequence: CDR1 SGHVS, CDR2 FNYEAQ. Trimming took off 5 bases at V and 2 bases at J, with 7 bases between the two ends. CDR3 in DNA: TGTGCCAGCAGCGACGACCCCTACGAGCAGTACTTC. It is translated as CASSDDPYEQYF.

This clonotype has only a few counts. The V call is TRBV5-1, the J call TRBJ2-1; possibly TRBD2 for D (6 bases). CDR1 and CDR2 (germline): SGHRS, YFSETQ. The CDR3 contains 18 residues. V was cut by 0 bases and J by 7 bases, with 23 bases left in between. The CDR3 sequence: CASSLAGGSGRGGNEQFF. DNA of the CDR3: TGCGCCAGCAGCTTGGCCGGCGGTAGTGGGAGAGGAGGGAATGAGCAGTTCTTC.

Many counts were recorded for this clonotype. The chain has TRBV5-1 and TRBJ2-3; D is undetermined. V lost 0 bases and J 1 base, leaving 9 bases between the germline ends. The germline gives CDR1 SGHRS, CDR2 YFSETQ. The CDR3 is made up of 15 amino acids. The DNA of the CDR3 is TGCGCCAGCAGCTTGGACCAGAAACGCACAGATACGCAGTATTTT. It codes for CASSLDQKRTDTQYF.

The chain employs TRBV30 and TRBJ2-7; D call uncertain. CDR1 is GTSNPN and CDR2 is SVGIG in the germline V gene (reference sequence). Trimming shortened V by 3 bases and J by 0 bases, and 12 bases separated the two germline ends. This CDR3 spans 14 amino acids. In DNA form, the CDR3 reads TGTGCCTGGAGAACCCCTGGCGGCTCCTACGAGCAGTACTTC. Translated: CAWRTPGGSYEQYF.

This clonotype appeared many times. Written as DNA, the CDR3 is TGTGCCAGCAGCTTAAGGGCTAGCGTAACCTACGAGCAGTACTTC. Its translation is CASSLRASVTYEQYF. This sequence joins TRBV7-2 and TRBJ2-7; perhaps TRBD2 as D (6 bases). This CDR3 is built from 15 residues. V was trimmed by 2 bases and J by 2 bases, leaving 13 bases between them. The germline CDR1 and CDR2 sequences are SGHTA and FQGNSA.